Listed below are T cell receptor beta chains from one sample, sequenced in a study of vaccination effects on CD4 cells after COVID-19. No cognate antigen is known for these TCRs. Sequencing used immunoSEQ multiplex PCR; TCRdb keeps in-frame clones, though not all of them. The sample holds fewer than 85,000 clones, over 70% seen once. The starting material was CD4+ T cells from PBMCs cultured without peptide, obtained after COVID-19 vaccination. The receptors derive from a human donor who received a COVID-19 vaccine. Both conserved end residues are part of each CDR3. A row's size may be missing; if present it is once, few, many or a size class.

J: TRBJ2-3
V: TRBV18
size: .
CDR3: CASSPPGLRGDTQYF

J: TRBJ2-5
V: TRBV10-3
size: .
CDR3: CAISGRSGGIQETQYF

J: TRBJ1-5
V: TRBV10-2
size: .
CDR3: CASGGQASNQPQHF

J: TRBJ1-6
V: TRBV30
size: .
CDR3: CAWSRDRGAHNSPLHF

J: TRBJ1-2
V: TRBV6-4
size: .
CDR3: CASSPGTPYGYTF

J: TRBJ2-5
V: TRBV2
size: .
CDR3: CASSEAPQGIETQYF

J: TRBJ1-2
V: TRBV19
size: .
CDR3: CASSTHRDRGNYGYTF

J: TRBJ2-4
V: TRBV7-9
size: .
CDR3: CASIKGRLLLAKNIQYF

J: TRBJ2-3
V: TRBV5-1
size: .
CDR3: CASSLGQGPDTQYF

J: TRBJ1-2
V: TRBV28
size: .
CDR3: CASSRDRVNYGYTF

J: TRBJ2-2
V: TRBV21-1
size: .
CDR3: CASSPNGAGSNTGELFF

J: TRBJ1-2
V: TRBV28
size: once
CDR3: CASSDPYGYTF

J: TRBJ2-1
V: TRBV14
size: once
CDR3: CASSPGSSLAGGRNEQFF